This paragraph reports one T cell receptor (beta chain). The PCR used 60 Vbeta and 13 Jbeta primers. The repertoire was sequenced with immunoSEQ multiplex PCR; TCRdb's copy has only in-frame clones and lacks some. The sample shows about 86,000 clones, approximately 74% of them seen only once. This sample was included in a study of cytomegalovirus exposure and HLA in healthy donors. The ends were cut back, 8 bases at V and 3 bases at J, with 14 bases in the middle. This CDR3 contains 13 residues. Germline values: CDR1 SNHLY, CDR2 FYNNEI. The chain employs TRBV2 and TRBJ2-7; TRBD1 is a possible D gene (6 bases). The specimen was PBMCs. The sequence was collected from a woman in her forties or fifties in good health and CMV-seropositive. The CDR3 loop is CASGDLTGYEQYF. CDR3 nucleotides: TGTGCCAGCGGAGACTTGACAGGCTACGAGCAGTACTTC.